These 7 T cell receptor beta chains came from one sample sequenced in a study of technical replicates of blood from a few donors. Assay: immunoSEQ multiplex PCR; the TCRdb copy retains only in-frame clones and omits some. Of tens of thousands of clones in the sample, roughly 96% were seen once. Material: T cells isolated from PBMCs. The receptors originated from a human donor in good health.

This chain joins TRBV2 and TRBJ2-7; tentative D call: TRBD1 (5 bases). The length of the CDR3 is 15 residues. Per the germline V gene, CDR1 is SNHLY and CDR2 is FYNNEI. Trimming took 3 bases from V and 2 from J, leaving 14 bases between them. The CDR3 DNA follows: TGTGCCAGCAGTGATAGGGGCACTAAACCCTACGAGCAGTACTTC. Translating it yields CASSDRGTKPYEQYF.

This clone came up once. The chain combines TRBV7-9 with TRBJ2-1; 10 bases are a match to TRBD2. Per germline, CDR1 SEHNR and CDR2 FQNEAQ (reference sequence). The CDR3 runs to 14 residues. Trimming at V came to 7 bases and at J to 4 bases, leaving 4 bases not matched to a gene. The CDR3 spells CASTPLAGYNEQFF. The CDR3 DNA reads TGTGCCAGCACTCCACTAGCGGGATACAATGAGCAGTTCTTC. Combining the CDR3 with reference TRBV7-9 and TRBJ2-1 gives the whole variable domain DTGVSQNPRHKITKRGQNVTFRCDPISEHNRLYWYRQTLGQGPEFLTYFQNEAQLEKSRLLSDRFSAERPKGSFSTLEIQRTEQGDSAMYLCASTPLAGYNEQFFGPGTRLTVL.

This chain uses TRBV5-1 with TRBJ1-1; 11 nucleotides agree with TRBD1. J was trimmed by 5 bases and V by 2 bases; bases with no gene match: 8. Germline loops: CDR1 SGHRS, CDR2 YFSETQ. The CDR3 spans 16 residues. The CDR3 loop reads CASSLGGTGGRTEAFF. The DNA of the CDR3 is TGCGCCAGCAGCTTAGGCGGGACAGGGGGGCGGACTGAAGCTTTCTTT.

In this sample, this clone turned up once. The CDR3 reads CASSLAGPSYEQYF. The DNA of the CDR3 is TGTGCCAGCAGCTTGGCAGGGCCCTCCTACGAGCAGTACTTC. The rearrangement joins TRBV5-4 to TRBJ2-7; D perhaps matches TRBD1 (5 bases). From germline, CDR1 is SGHNT and CDR2 YYREEE (reference sequence). V lost 0 bases to trimming and J lost 0 bases, with 7 bases between them. The CDR3 consists of 14 residues.

V and J are TRBV5-1 and TRBJ2-1, with 12 bases matching TRBD2. Germline CDR1 is SGHRS and CDR2 is YFSETQ. The J segment lost 8 bases and the V segment lost 4 bases, leaving 7 bases of the junction unmatched. The CDR3 totals 15 residues. The CDR3 DNA is TGCGCCAGCAGCCATGGGACTAGCGGGCGGTATGAGCAGTTCTTC. It yields the protein CASSHGTSGRYEQFF.

Worth noting for this clone: This sample includes further DNA sequences coding for the same CDR3. The chain combines TRBV19 with TRBJ2-7; 10 bases map to TRBD2. CDR1 is LNHDA, CDR2 SQIVND, per germline (reference sequence). The V segment lost 1 base and the J segment 4 bases; nucleotides outside the gene matches: 4. CDR3 length: 15 amino acids. The CDR3 loop is CASSIGLAGVYEQYF. DNA for the CDR3: TGTGCCAGTAGTATAGGACTAGCGGGCGTTTACGAGCAGTACTTC.

V gene TRBV19 combines with J gene TRBJ2-3; TRBD2 might be the D (6 bases). Between the trimmed V and J ends, which lost 0 bases and 8 bases, there was a span of 15 bases. Germline CDR1 and CDR2: LNHDA and SQIVND (reference sequence). The CDR3 is 15 residues long. Here the CDR3 reads CASSIDLNTGGTQYF. The CDR3 DNA reads as TGTGCCAGTAGTATAGACCTAAACACCGGGGGTACGCAGTATTTT. Full variable domain (outside the CDR3, taken from reference TRBV19 and TRBJ2-3): DGGITQSPKYLFRKEGQNVTLSCEQNLNHDAMYWYRQDPGQGLRLIYYSQIVNDFQKGDIAEGYSVSREKKESFPLTVTSAQKNPTAFYLCASSIDLNTGGTQYFGPGTRLTVL.